The following is a T cell receptor beta chain sequence with its context. As yet, its antigen is unknown. This specimen comes from a study of graft-versus-host responses after intestinal transplantation. Study-level background: Transplant types were multivisceral, liver-intestinal, or isolated intestinal. All recipients were given anti-thymocyte globulin induction, and tacrolimus and steroids were then administered for 2 to 4 years.

Whole-study results and caveats: Present in recipient marrow, GvH clones included some that appeared first in ileum or blood.

The table came from immunoSEQ multiplex PCR; TCRdb's copy has only in-frame clones and leaves some out. Of some 45,000 clones in the sample, approximately 94% are singletons; the top ten hold roughly 1.5%. The source of this sequence is a human patient who received an intestinal transplant, so some T cells may come from the graft donor. The specimen was PBMCs, collected more than 310 days after intestinal transplant.

CDR3 loop: CAWSAGPSVQPQHF. CDR3 nucleotide sequence: TGTGCCTGGAGTGCCGGGCCCTCGGTTCAGCCCCAGCATTTT. V and J are TRBV30 and TRBJ1-5; no clear D gene. The CDR3 runs to 14 residues. Germline V lookup: CDR1 GTSNPN, CDR2 SVGIG (reference sequence). Trimming took off 1 base at V and 6 bases at J, with 13 bases between the two ends.